These 27 T cell receptor beta chains were sequenced from one sample in a study of regulatory T cells in long-lasting Graves disease. Time point defined: newly diagnosed GD, antithyroid drugs for less than 3 months. RNA extracted from PBMCs served as the sequencing template. Construction of the TCR beta libraries employed iRepertoire HTBI primers in conjunction with Arm-PCR of CDR3 regions. Each CDR3 protein is one row after TCRdb ran MiXCR on the multiplex PCR reads. The sample carries roughly 430,000 distinct CDR3 sequences, about 16% recorded once. In addition, the sample was reused for a study of T cells in Graves' hyperthyroidism and ophthalmopathy.

Source: peripheral blood mononuclear cells (PBMCs), taken at new diagnosis, from a patient treated with antithyroid drugs. These receptors were taken from a woman younger than 45 with Graves disease.

This clonotype was seen at least ten times. This chain connects TRBV20-1 to TRBJ1-1; 7 bases agree with TRBD1. The CDR3 is 13 amino acids. V was clipped by 7 bases and J by 0 bases; unmatched bases: 5. Germline V CDR1 and CDR2: DFQATT, SNEGSKA (reference sequence). The CDR3 loop reads CSETGQMNTEAFF. In DNA, the CDR3 is TGCAGTGAGACGGGACAGATGAACACTGAAGCTTTCTTT.

This clonotype occurred many times. V and J are TRBV24-1 and TRBJ2-1; 10 nucleotides align to TRBD2. The CDR3 is made up of 18 amino acids. CDR1 KGHDR and CDR2 SFDVKD come from the germline V gene. The junction had 14 bases not matched to a gene; V was cut back by 3 bases and J by 7 bases. The CDR3 DNA is TGTGCCACCAGTGATCCTAGACCCCCCGGACTAGCGGAGAATGAGCAGTTCTTC. Translating it yields CATSDPRPPGLAENEQFF.

As regards this clonotype: With a far larger clone one base away, a read error is the likely cause. This chain links TRBV11-2 with TRBJ2-4, with D uncertain. Trimming cost V 5 bases and J 13 bases, with 18 bases left between them. CDR3 length: 13 residues. The germline CDR1 and CDR2 sequences are SGHAT and FQNNGV. This chain's CDR3 is CASSQADLNEQYF. The CDR3 nucleotides read TGTGCCAGCAGCCAGGCGGACCTGAATGAGCAGTACTTC. The whole variable domain, remainder taken from reference TRBV11-2 and TRBJ2-4, is EAGVAQSPRYKIIEKRQSVAFWCNPISGHATLYWYQQILGQGPKLLIQFQNNGVVDDSQLPKDRFSAERLKGVDSTLKIQPAKLEDSAVYLCASSQADLNEQYFGAGTRLSVL.

This clonotype has only a few counts. The chain joins TRBV10-3 to TRBJ2-2; D gene ambiguous. The V gene lost 8 bases and the J gene lost 3 bases, with 10 bases spanning the gap. The CDR3 loop spans 13 amino acids. In germline, CDR1 is ENHRY, CDR2 SYGVKD. The CDR3, as DNA: TGTGCCATCGGAAGGGCGGACACCGGGGAGCTGTTTTTT. Its translation: CAIGRADTGELFF.

A few counts support this clonotype. This rearrangement joins TRBV3-1 to TRBJ2-6, with 13 bases matching TRBD2. This CDR3 contains 19 residues. Germline assignment: CDR1 LGHDT and CDR2 YNNKEL (reference sequence). After removal of 5 bases from V and 0 bases from J, the junction contained 7 bases not matched to a gene. The CDR3 DNA follows: TGTGCCAGCAGCTCCCGACTAGCGGGAGGACACTCTGGGGCCAACGTCCTGACTTTC. Translating gives CASSSRLAGGHSGANVLTF.

This clonotype has at least ten counts. V and J are TRBV19 and TRBJ2-3; 11 bases are shared with TRBD2. CDR1 is LNHDA, CDR2 SQIVND, per germline (reference sequence). The trim removed 5 bases at V and 6 bases at J, leaving 7 bases unmatched. This CDR3 is built from 15 residues. CDR3 sequence (DNA): TGTGCCAGTAGTGAGCTAGCGGGGGGCCGGGATACGCAGTATTTT. As protein: CASSELAGGRDTQYF.

This clonotype appeared many times. The chain combines TRBV20-1 with TRBJ2-1; unclear D gene. Germline values: CDR1 DFQATT, CDR2 SNEGSKA (reference sequence). The CDR3 runs to 14 residues. Between the trimmed V and J ends, which lost 3 bases and 3 bases, there was a span of 12 bases. Here the CDR3 reads CSARMETGYNEQFF. CDR3 DNA sequence: TGCAGTGCTAGGATGGAGACGGGCTACAATGAGCAGTTCTTC.

The chain combines TRBV7-8 with TRBJ2-7, with 15 positions matching TRBD2. V lost 5 bases, J lost 2 bases, and 4 bases stayed unmatched. The CDR3 length is 16 residues. The V gene's germline CDR1 is SGHVS and CDR2 FQNEAQ. CDR3 sequence: CASSRGTSGRTYEQYF. The CDR3 region has the DNA TGTGCCAGCAGCCGCGGGACTAGCGGGAGGACCTACGAGCAGTACTTC.

This clonotype has ten or more counts. The rearrangement uses TRBV18 and TRBJ2-3, with 12 bases matching TRBD1. CDR1 is KGHSH and CDR2 is LQKENI in the germline V gene. There are 16 residues in the CDR3. V shed 0 bases, J shed 5 bases, and the junction held 3 bases outside the gene matches. CDR3 DNA: TGTGCCAGCTCACCACCGGGACAGGGGGCAATAGATACGCAGTATTTT. It is translated as CASSPPGQGAIDTQYF.

This clonotype showed up just a few times. The chain recombines TRBV20-1 with TRBJ2-2; 7 nucleotides align to TRBD1. CDR3 length: 14 residues. CDR1 and CDR2 from the germline V gene are DFQATT and SNEGSKA (reference sequence). Unmatched junction bases numbered 5, after V lost 3 bases and J lost 4 bases. CDR3 residues: CSASPTGTTGELFF. The CDR3 DNA follows: TGCAGTGCTAGCCCGACAGGGACCACCGGGGAGCTGTTTTTT.

The table lists this clonotype with many counts. This chain uses TRBV4-2 with TRBJ1-4; D perhaps matches TRBD1 (5 bases). Per the germline V gene, CDR1 is LGHNA and CDR2 is YNFKEQ. The V and J ends lost 2 bases and 8 bases respectively, with 9 bases between them. This CDR3 has 13 amino acids. The CDR3 reads CASSQRGGEKLFF. For the CDR3, the DNA is TGTGCCAGCAGCCAAAGGGGTGGCGAAAAACTGTTTTTT.

This clonotype was seen many times. The chain carries TRBV11-2 and TRBJ1-4; no reliable D call. Trimming stripped 1 base from V and 4 bases from J, with 4 bases between. This CDR3 spans 13 amino acids. Germline CDR1 and CDR2: SGHAT and FQNNGV. CDR3 in amino acids: CASSLAFNEKLFF. The DNA for the CDR3 is TGTGCCAGCAGCTTAGCCTTTAATGAAAAACTGTTTTTT.

This clonotype appeared a few times. In DNA form, the CDR3 reads TGCAGCGTCTCCGGGTCGAGGGAAGAGACCCAGTACTTC. Translating it yields CSVSGSREETQYF. The rearrangement links TRBV29-1 to TRBJ2-5, with a tentative D call TRBD2 (5 bases). Trimming cost V 6 bases and J 3 bases, with 14 bases left between them. Germline CDR1 is SQVTM and CDR2 is ANQGSEA. The CDR3 covers 13 residues.

This clonotype appeared many times. The chain employs TRBV4-1 and TRBJ2-7, with D perhaps assigned TRBD1 or TRBD2 (6 bases each). Between the trimmed V and J ends, which lost 0 bases and 4 bases, there was a span of 16 bases. CDR3 length equals 16 residues. Germline CDR1 MGHRA, CDR2 YSYEKL. The CDR3 bases are TGCGCCAGCAGCCAAGACACGGGGGCAGGGGCGTACGAGCAGTACTTC. As protein: CASSQDTGAGAYEQYF.

At least ten counts were recorded for this clonotype. The genes are TRBV4-2 and TRBJ2-1; 9 bases fit TRBD1. This CDR3 has 14 residues. Germline lookup yields CDR1 LGHNA and CDR2 YNFKEQ. V lost 0 bases, J lost 8 bases, and 2 bases stayed unmatched. Here the CDR3 DNA reads TGTGCCAGCAGCCAAGAACAGGGGGCCGATGAGCAGTTCTTC. It yields the protein CASSQEQGADEQFF.

About this clonotype itself: This may arise from a read error, as a much more abundant clone is one base away. The rearrangement uses TRBV7-2 and TRBJ2-1; TRBD1 aligns across 8 bases. This CDR3 contains 14 residues. Per germline, CDR1 SGHTA and CDR2 FQGNSA. V trimming: 5 bases; J trimming: 6 bases; junction bases outside the gene matches: 6. The CDR3 loop reads CASSPDRGFNEQFF. The CDR3 coding sequence is TGTGCCAGCAGCCCCGACAGGGGATTCAATGAGCAGTTCTTC. Together with reference TRBV7-2 and TRBJ2-1, the CDR3 gives the full variable domain: GAGVSQSPSNKVTEKGKDVELRCDPISGHTALYWYRQSLGQGLEFLIYFQGNSAPDKSGLPSDRFSAERTGGSVSTLTIQRTQQEDSAVYLCASSPDRGFNEQFFGPGTRLTVL.

The rearrangement links TRBV20-1 to TRBJ1-3; D remains ambiguous. Trimming cost V 2 bases and J 4 bases, with 12 bases left between them. The CDR3 totals 14 residues. Per the germline V gene, CDR1 is DFQATT and CDR2 is SNEGSKA (reference sequence). The CDR3 loop is CSARYTPPGNTIYF. The CDR3 DNA is TGCAGTGCTAGATACACCCCTCCGGGAAACACCATATATTTT.

This clonotype was picked up many times. J is TRBJ1-1 and V is TRBV10-3; D remains ambiguous. Germline CDR1 reads ENHRY; CDR2 reads SYGVKD. This CDR3 has 16 amino acids. The V gene lost 0 bases and the J gene lost 5 bases, with 16 bases spanning the gap. The CDR3, as DNA: TGTGCCATCAGTGAGTCAAGCCTGATCGGGTCGACTGAAGCTTTCTTT. Amino acids: CAISESSLIGSTEAFF.

The gene calls are TRBV29-1 and TRBJ1-1; D is undetermined. This CDR3 region has 15 residues. CDR1 is SQVTM and CDR2 is ANQGSEA in the germline V gene. Trimming pared 7 bases from V and 3 bases from J, leaving 21 bases between. The CDR3 sequence is CSASSSTSGDTEAFF. For the CDR3, the DNA is TGCAGCGCCAGCAGTAGCACCTCTGGGGACACTGAAGCTTTCTTT. The full variable domain, in which reference TRBV29-1 and TRBJ1-1 provide the parts outside the CDR3, is SAVISQKPSRDICQRGTSLTIQCQVDSQVTMMFWYRQQPGQSLTLIATANQGSEATYESGFVIDKFPISRPNLTFSTLTVSNMSPEDSSIYLCSASSSTSGDTEAFFGQGTRLTVV.

There are many counts of this clonotype. The chain couples TRBV11-1 to TRBJ2-7; D is unclear. Trimming pared 4 bases from V and 4 bases from J, leaving 17 bases between. Germline loops: CDR1 SGHAT, CDR2 FQDESV (reference sequence). This CDR3 contains 15 residues. This chain's CDR3 is CASSSSQVATYEQYF. DNA for the CDR3: TGTGCCAGCAGCTCAAGCCAGGTAGCCACTTACGAGCAGTACTTC.

There are many counts of this clonotype. The genes are TRBV7-8 and TRBJ1-2; possible D gene TRBD1, 6 bases. The CDR3 contains 16 residues. Looked up from germline, CDR1 is SGHVS and CDR2 is FQNEAQ. Trimming took off 0 bases at V and 3 bases at J, with 14 bases between the two ends. The CDR3 reads CASSLALGALDYGYTF. As DNA, the CDR3 is TGTGCCAGCAGCTTAGCGCTGGGGGCATTGGACTATGGCTACACCTTC.

The chain recombines TRBV2 with TRBJ1-5, with TRBD1 identical over 9 bases. Germline assignment: CDR1 SNHLY and CDR2 FYNNEI. Trimming took 6 bases from V and 4 from J; bases not matched to a gene: 7. This CDR3 is 15 amino acids long. The CDR3 is CASSDGDRENQPQHF. The CDR3 nucleotides read TGTGCCAGCAGCGATGGGGACAGGGAAAATCAGCCCCAGCATTTT.

This clonotype was seen ten or more times. This rearrangement joins TRBV2 to TRBJ2-3, with 12 bases aligning to TRBD2. The CDR3 contains 15 residues. Germline values: CDR1 SNHLY, CDR2 FYNNEI. V was pared by 3 bases and J by 14 bases, with 12 bases of the junction left unmatched. The CDR3 protein is CASSETSGSSIRLYF. CDR3 DNA: TGTGCCAGCAGTGAGACTAGCGGGAGTTCGATACGCTTGTATTTT.

The CDR3 loop reads CASMGTGPDTQYF. CDR3 bases: TGTGCCAGCATGGGGACAGGGCCAGATACGCAGTATTTT. V usage is TRBV6-1 and J usage is TRBJ2-3; TRBD1 agrees at 9 bases. From germline, CDR1 is MNHNS and CDR2 SASEGT. CDR3 length: 13 amino acids. The V segment lost 7 bases and the J segment 4 bases; nucleotides outside the gene matches: 3.

CDR3 amino acids: CASSLAPKREVRNEQFF. DNA of the CDR3: TGTGCCAGCAGCTTAGCGCCGAAGCGGGAGGTTCGCAATGAGCAGTTCTTC. The chain uses TRBV7-9 and TRBJ2-1; 9 bases are a match to TRBD2. Per the germline V gene, CDR1 is SEHNR and CDR2 is FQNEAQ (reference sequence). V shed 0 bases and J 6 bases; nucleotides not matched to a gene: 9. CDR3 length equals 17 residues. Supplemented by reference TRBV7-9 and TRBJ2-1, the full variable domain reads DTGVSQNPRHKITKRGQNVTFRCDPISEHNRLYWYRQTLGQGPEFLTYFQNEAQLEKSRLLSDRFSAERPKGSFSTLEIQRTEQGDSAMYLCASSLAPKREVRNEQFFGPGTRLTVL.

This clonotype was counted at least ten times. The J gene is TRBJ2-6, the V gene TRBV7-2; D call uncertain. CDR3 length: 14 amino acids. Trimming left V 2 bases short and J 2 bases short, with 4 bases between. Germline loops: CDR1 SGHTA, CDR2 FQGNSA. The CDR3 DNA sequence: TGTGCCAGCAGCTTAAATCCTGGGGCCAACGTCCTGACTTTC. Its protein is CASSLNPGANVLTF.

The chain is built from TRBV11-2 and TRBJ2-7; TRBD2 matches at 8 bases. Unmatched junction bases numbered 4, after V lost 2 bases and J lost 1 base. The germline CDR1 and CDR2 sequences are SGHAT and FQNNGV. The CDR3 length is 15 residues. The CDR3 sequence: CASSLISSGSYEQYF. Written as DNA, the CDR3 is TGTGCCAGCAGCTTAATATCTAGCGGGTCCTACGAGCAGTACTTC.